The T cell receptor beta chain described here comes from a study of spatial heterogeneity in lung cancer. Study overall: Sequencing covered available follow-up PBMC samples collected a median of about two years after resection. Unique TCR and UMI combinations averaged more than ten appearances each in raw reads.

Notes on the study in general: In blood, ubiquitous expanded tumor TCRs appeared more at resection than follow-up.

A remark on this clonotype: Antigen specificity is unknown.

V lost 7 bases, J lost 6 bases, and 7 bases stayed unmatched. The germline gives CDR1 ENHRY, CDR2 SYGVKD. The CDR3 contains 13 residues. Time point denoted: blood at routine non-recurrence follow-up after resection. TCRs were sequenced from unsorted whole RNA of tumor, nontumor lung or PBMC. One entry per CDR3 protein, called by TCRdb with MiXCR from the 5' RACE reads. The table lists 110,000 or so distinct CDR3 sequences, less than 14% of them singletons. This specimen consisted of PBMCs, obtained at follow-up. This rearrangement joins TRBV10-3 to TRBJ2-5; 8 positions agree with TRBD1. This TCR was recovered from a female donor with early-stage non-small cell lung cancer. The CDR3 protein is CAIKGQGKKTQYF. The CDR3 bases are TGTGCCATCAAAGGACAGGGAAAAAAGACCCAGTACTTC.